Described below is a single T cell receptor beta chain sequence and its context. This record belongs to a study of T cell changes during pregnancy in multiple sclerosis. The germline V gene has CDR1 WSHSY and CDR2 SAAADI. This CDR3 contains 13 residues. With 5 bases removed from V and 4 bases from J, the gap between germline ends came to 9 bases. The repertoire was sequenced with immunoSEQ multiplex PCR; TCRdb's copy has only in-frame clones and lacks some. The sample lists under 30,000 clones; 85% to 95% were seen once. This TCR was sampled from a female donor with multiple sclerosis, enrolled in a pregnancy study. The chain employs TRBV10-2 and TRBJ1-5, with unresolved D. The starting material was CD4+ T cells from peripheral blood mononuclear cells, obtained after pregnancy. The CDR3 nucleotides read TGCGCCAGCAGTCCTACGGGGAATCAGCCCCAGCATTTT. It encodes CASSPTGNQPQHF.